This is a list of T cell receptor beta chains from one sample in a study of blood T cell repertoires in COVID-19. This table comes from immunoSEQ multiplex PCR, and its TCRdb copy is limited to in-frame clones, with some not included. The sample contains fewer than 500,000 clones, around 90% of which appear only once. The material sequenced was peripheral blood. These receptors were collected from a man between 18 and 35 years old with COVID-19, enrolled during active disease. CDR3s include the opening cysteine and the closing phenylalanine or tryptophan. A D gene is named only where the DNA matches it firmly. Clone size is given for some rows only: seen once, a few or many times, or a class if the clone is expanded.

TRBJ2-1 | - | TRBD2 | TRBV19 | TGTGCCAGTAGTATTACTAGCGGGGGCAATGAGCAGTTCTTC | CASSITSGGNEQFF
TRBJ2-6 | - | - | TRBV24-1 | TGTGTCTCTACAGGGCACCCTTTACTCTCTGGGGCCAACGTCCTGACTTTC | CVSTGHPLLSGANVLTF
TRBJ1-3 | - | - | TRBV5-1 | TGCGCCAGCAGCTCCCAGGGGAGCTCTTATGGAAACACCATATATTTT | CASSSQGSSYGNTIYF
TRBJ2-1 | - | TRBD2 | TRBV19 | TGTGCCAGTAGTACGAGACTAGCGGAAGGCTCCTACAATGAGCAGTTCTTC | CASSTRLAEGSYNEQFF
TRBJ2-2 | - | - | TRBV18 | TGTGCCAGCTCACCGGACAGAAACACCGGGGAGCTGTTTTTT | CASSPDRNTGELFF
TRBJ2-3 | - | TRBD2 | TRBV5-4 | TGTGCCAGCCTAGCGGGAGGCACCACAGATACGCAGTATTTT | CASLAGGTTDTQYF
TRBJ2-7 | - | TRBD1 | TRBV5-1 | TGCGCCAGCAGCTTTAGAGACAGGGGGTCCTACGAGCAGTACTTC | CASSFRDRGSYEQYF
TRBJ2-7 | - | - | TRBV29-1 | TGCAGCGTTGGGTTCAGCTCCTACGAGCAGTACTTC | CSVGFSSYEQYF
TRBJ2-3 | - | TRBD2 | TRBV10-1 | TGCGCCAGCAGTGAGTCGACTAGCGGTAGCACAGATACGCAGTATTTT | CASSESTSGSTDTQYF
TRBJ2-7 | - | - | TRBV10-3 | TGTGCCATCAGTGAGTCAGGAGGGAGCTACGAGCAGTACTTC | CAISESGGSYEQYF
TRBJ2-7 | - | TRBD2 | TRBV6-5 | TGTGCCACCCCGACGGGACTAGCGGGAAACGAGCAGTACTTC | CATPTGLAGNEQYF
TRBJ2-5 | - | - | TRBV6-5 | TGTGCCAGCGCTCCGGAGGGGTTTGAGACCCAGTACTTC | CASAPEGFETQYF
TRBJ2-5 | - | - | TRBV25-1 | TGTGCCAGCAGTGGTCGGTTGCAAGAGACCCAGTACTTC | CASSGRLQETQYF
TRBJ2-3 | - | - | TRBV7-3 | TGTGCCAGCAGCTTAAATCCCGGGACAGATACGCAGTATTTT | CASSLNPGTDTQYF
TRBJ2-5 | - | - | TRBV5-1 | TGCGCCAGCAGCTTGGAAGGGGGAAAAGAGACCCAGTACTTC | CASSLEGGKETQYF
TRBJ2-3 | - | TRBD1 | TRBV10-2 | TGCGCCAGCAGGTCCGGGACAGGGGGTCCAGATACGCAGTATTTT | CASRSGTGGPDTQYF
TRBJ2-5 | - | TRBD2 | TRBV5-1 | TGCGCCAGCAGGGACCGGGGAGGGCCTGCTAGCATCGGGGAGACCCAGTACTTC | CASRDRGGPASIGETQYF
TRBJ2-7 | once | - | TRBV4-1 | TGCGCCAGCAGCCAAGATCCGAGGGACGAGCAGTACTTC | CASSQDPRDEQYF
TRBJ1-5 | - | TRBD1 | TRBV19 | TGTGCCAGTAGTATCGGACAGGTTCAACAGCCCCAGCATTTT | CASSIGQVQQPQHF
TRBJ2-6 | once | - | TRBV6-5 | TGTGCCAGCAGTTTTCGAGACTCTGGGGCCAACGTCCTGACTTTC | CASSFRDSGANVLTF
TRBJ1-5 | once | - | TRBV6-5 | TGTGCCAGCAGTTTAAGACAGCTTCAGCCCCAGCATTTT | CASSLRQLQPQHF
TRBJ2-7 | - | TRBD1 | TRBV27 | TGTGCCAGCAGTGACAGGGGGCTCGAGCAGTACTTC | CASSDRGLEQYF
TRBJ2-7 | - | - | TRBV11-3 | TGTGCCAGCAGCTGGGAGAGGACAGCGAGGTTC | CASSWERTARF
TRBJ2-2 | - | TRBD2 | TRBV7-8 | TGTGCCAGCAGCTCCGGACTAGCGGGGGGGAGAGTCGGGGAGCTGTTTTTT | CASSSGLAGGRVGELFF
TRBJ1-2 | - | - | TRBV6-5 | TGTGCCAGCAGACCAACAGGGTTAGGCTATGGCTACACCTTC | CASRPTGLGYGYTF
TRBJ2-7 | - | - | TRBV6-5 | TGTGCCAGCAGTTATACTAGCTCTTACGAGCAGTACTTC | CASSYTSSYEQYF
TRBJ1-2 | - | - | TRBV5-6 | TGTGCCAGCAGCTTGGCAGGGGCGATAGGATATGGCTACACCTTC | CASSLAGAIGYGYTF
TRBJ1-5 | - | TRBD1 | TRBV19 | TGTGCCAGTAGTCCGTCGGGACAGAACAATCAGCCCCAGCATTTT | CASSPSGQNNQPQHF
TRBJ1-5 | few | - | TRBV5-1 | TGCGCCAGCAGCTTGACAGGTGCAAATCAGCCCCAGCATTTT | CASSLTGANQPQHF
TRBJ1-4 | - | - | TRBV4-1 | TGCGCCAGCAGCCAAATGGTCGCGAGCACCCTTAATGAAAAACTGTTTTTT | CASSQMVASTLNEKLFF
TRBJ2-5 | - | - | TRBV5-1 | TGCGCCAGTTCCTATTTTCCAGGGGAAGAGACCCAGTACTTC | CASSYFPGEETQYF
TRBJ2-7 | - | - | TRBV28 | TGTGCCAGCAGCATTGGAGCAGAGAACGAGCAGTACTTC | CASSIGAENEQYF
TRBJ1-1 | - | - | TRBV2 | TGTGCCAGCAGTGAAGGGAGAACAGGAGTCAACACTGAAGCTTTCTTT | CASSEGRTGVNTEAFF
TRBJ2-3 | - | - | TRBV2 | TGTGCCAGCAGTACTAGCACAGATACGCAGTATTTT | CASSTSTDTQYF
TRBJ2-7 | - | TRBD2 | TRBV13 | TGTGCCAGCAGCGGTCAGCGGGAGGGCCTCCACGAGCAGTACTTC | CASSGQREGLHEQYF
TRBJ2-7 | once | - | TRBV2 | TGTGCCAGCAGTGATGGCAGCTACGAGCAGTACTTC | CASSDGSYEQYF
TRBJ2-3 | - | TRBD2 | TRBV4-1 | TGCGCCAGCAGCCAAATACAATGGCGGGGGGGAATGACAGATACGCAGTATTTT | CASSQIQWRGGMTDTQYF